The sequence of this T cell receptor beta chain was determined in a study of blood T cells in healthy people across ages. Through a sample-barcoded 5' primer and a J-beta primer mix, a second PCR was run for roughly 7 to 11 cycles. Template switching added a 12-random-nucleotide identifier to every cDNA molecule. Each CDR3 protein gets one entry after TCRdb re-called the 5' RACE reads with MiXCR. Here the sample spans around 1,800,000 distinct CDR3 sequences, roughly two fifths being singletons. This CDR3 spans 14 amino acids. Points on this clonotype: The antigen remains undetermined. Germline and junction disagree at one end, which may indicate a read error.

Study findings and constraints: Possibly confounding the expanded clonotype changes was the fact that donor CMV status was unknown.

The source of this sequence is a human donor in good health. The sequenced material came from blood. This sequence joins TRBV12-3 or TRBV12-4 and TRBJ2-3; 10 bases line up with TRBD1. CDR3: CASWDRGVTDTEYF. DNA of the CDR3: TGTGCCAGTTGGGACAGGGGCGTCACAGATACGGAGTATTTT.